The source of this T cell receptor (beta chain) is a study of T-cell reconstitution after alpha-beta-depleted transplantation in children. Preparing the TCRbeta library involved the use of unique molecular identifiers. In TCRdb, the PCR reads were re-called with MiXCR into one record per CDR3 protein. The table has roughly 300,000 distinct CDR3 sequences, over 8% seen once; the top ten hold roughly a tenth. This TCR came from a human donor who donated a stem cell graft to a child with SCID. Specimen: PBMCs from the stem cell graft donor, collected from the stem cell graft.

The CDR3 sequence: CASSQNRVEQYF. Here the CDR3 DNA reads TGTGCCAGCAGCCAAAATAGAGTCGAGCAGTACTTC. V is TRBV14 and J is TRBJ2-7; D remains unclear. Germline V lookup: CDR1 SGHDN, CDR2 FVKESK. The CDR3 runs 12 residues. Trimming shortened V by 2 bases and J by 6 bases, and 8 bases separated the two germline ends.